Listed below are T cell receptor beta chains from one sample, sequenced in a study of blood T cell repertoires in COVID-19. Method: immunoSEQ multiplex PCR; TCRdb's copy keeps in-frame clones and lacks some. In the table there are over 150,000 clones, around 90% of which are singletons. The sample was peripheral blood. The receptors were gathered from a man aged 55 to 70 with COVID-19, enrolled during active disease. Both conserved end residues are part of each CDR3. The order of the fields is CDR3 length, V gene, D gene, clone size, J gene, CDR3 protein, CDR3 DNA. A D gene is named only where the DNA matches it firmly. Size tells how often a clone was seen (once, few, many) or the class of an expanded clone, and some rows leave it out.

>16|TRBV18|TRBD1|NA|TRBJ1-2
CASSPLLTGESYGYTF
TGTGCCAGCTCACCACTATTAACAGGGGAAAGCTATGGCTACACCTTC
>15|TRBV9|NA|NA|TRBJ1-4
CASSVAQGLNEKLFF
TGTGCCAGCAGCGTAGCGCAGGGACTTAATGAAAAACTGTTTTTT
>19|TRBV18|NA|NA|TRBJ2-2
CASSPVYIGRGLDTGELFF
TGTGCCAGCTCGCCGGTGTACATTGGCAGGGGCCTGGACACCGGGGAGCTGTTTTTT
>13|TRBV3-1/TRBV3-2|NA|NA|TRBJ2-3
CASSDQGTDTQYF
TGTGCCAGCAGCGATCAGGGAACAGATACGCAGTATTTT
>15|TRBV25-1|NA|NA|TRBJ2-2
CASSDSGVIAGELFF
TGTGCCAGCAGTGATTCAGGGGTGATTGCCGGGGAGCTGTTTTTT
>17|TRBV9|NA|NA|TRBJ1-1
CASSVVSGRGLNTEAFF
TGTGCCAGCAGCGTAGTTTCAGGCCGTGGGTTGAACACTGAAGCTTTCTTT
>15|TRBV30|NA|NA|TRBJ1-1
CAWSVVPSGATEAFF
TGTGCCTGGAGTGTAGTTCCGTCAGGGGCCACTGAAGCTTTCTTT
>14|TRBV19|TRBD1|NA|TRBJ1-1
CASIMGQGAVEAFF
TGTGCCAGTATCATGGGACAGGGAGCGGTTGAAGCTTTCTTT
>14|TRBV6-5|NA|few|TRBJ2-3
CASSYASTSGTQYF
TGTGCCAGCAGTTACGCGTCGACAAGCGGCACGCAGTATTTT
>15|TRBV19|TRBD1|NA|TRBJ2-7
CASSRGQGAPYEQYF
TGTGCCAGTAGTAGGGGACAGGGGGCCCCCTACGAGCAGTACTTC
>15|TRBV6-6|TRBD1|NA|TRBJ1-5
CASSYGQGANQPQHF
TGTGCCAGCAGTTACGGACAGGGGGCGAATCAGCCCCAGCATTTT
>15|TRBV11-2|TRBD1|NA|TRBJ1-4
CASSSQGAGNEKLFF
TGTGCCAGCAGCTCCCAGGGGGCTGGTAATGAAAAACTGTTTTTT
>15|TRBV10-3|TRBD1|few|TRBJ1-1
CAISRQGAVNTEAFF
TGTGCCATCAGCCGACAGGGGGCAGTAAACACTGAAGCTTTCTTT
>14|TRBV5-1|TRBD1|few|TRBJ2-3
CASSRGQATDTQYF
TGCGCCAGCAGCCGTGGACAGGCCACAGATACGCAGTATTTT
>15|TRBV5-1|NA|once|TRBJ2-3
CASSLSIASTDTQYF
TGCGCCAGCAGCTTGAGCATTGCTAGCACAGATACGCAGTATTTT
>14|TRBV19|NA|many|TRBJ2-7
CASSIGHPVYEQYF
TGTGCCAGTAGTATCGGACATCCGGTCTACGAGCAGTACTTC
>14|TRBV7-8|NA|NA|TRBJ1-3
CASSSERNGNTIYF
TGTGCCAGCAGCTCCGAGCGGAATGGAAACACCATATATTTT
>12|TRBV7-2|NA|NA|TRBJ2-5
CASSYPGETQYF
TGTGCCAGCAGCTACCCAGGGGAGACCCAGTACTTC
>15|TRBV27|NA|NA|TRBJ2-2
CASSNQGIGTGELFF
TGTGCCAGCAGTAATCAGGGGATAGGCACCGGGGAGCTGTTTTTT
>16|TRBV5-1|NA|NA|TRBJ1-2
CASSLGQPDRRGGYTF
TGCGCCAGCAGCTTGGGACAGCCCGACCGAAGGGGCGGCTACACCTTC
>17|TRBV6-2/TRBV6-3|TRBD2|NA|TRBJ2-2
CASSLTLAGGPPGELFF
TGTGCCAGCAGTCTGACGCTAGCGGGAGGCCCGCCCGGGGAGCTGTTTTTT
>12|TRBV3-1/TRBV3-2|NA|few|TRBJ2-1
CASSQAQGKQFF
TGTGCCAGCAGCCAAGCCCAGGGGAAACAGTTCTTC
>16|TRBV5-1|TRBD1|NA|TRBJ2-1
CASSLGPGQGIHEQFF
TGCGCCAGCAGCTTGGGACCGGGACAGGGTATCCATGAGCAGTTCTTC
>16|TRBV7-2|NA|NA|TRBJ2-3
CASSRVRGVGSDTQYF
TGTGCCAGCAGCCGCGTTCGCGGGGTCGGTTCAGATACGCAGTATTTT
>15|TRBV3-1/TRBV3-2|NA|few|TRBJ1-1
CASSPTPHGNTEAFF
TGTGCCAGCAGCCCGACTCCGCATGGGAACACTGAAGCTTTCTTT
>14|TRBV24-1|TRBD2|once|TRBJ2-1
CATSEAGFNNEQFF
TGTGCCACCAGTGAAGCGGGATTCAACAATGAGCAGTTCTTC